The next 18 T cell receptor beta chains were all read from a single sample in a study of blood T cell repertoires in COVID-19. Assay: immunoSEQ multiplex PCR; the TCRdb copy retains only in-frame clones and omits some. This sample has 310,000 or so clones, with 90% found just once. The sequenced sample was PBMCs or T cells enriched from blood (not recorded which). The receptors derive from a woman aged 18-29 years with acute COVID-19.

CDR3 sequence (DNA): TGTGCCATCAGTGACAGGCAGGATGGCTACACCTTC. This codes for CAISDRQDGYTF. The chain has TRBV10-3 and TRBJ1-2; D remains ambiguous. Germline CDR1 reads ENHRY; CDR2 reads SYGVKD. This CDR3 is 12 amino acids long. Trimming removed 3 bases at V and 6 bases at J, with 8 bases between.

The chain is built from TRBV7-2 and TRBJ2-7, with a tentative D call TRBD2 (5 bases). The CDR3 loop spans 13 amino acids. The V and J ends lost 6 bases and 6 bases respectively, with 15 bases between them. Per the germline V gene, CDR1 is SGHTA and CDR2 is FQGNSA. For the CDR3, the DNA is TGTGCCAGCAGTTCCGCGGGCGTTGGCGAGCAGTACTTC. It yields the protein CASSSAGVGEQYF.

The CDR3 region is CASGDSDTQYF. CDR3 nucleotide sequence: TGTGCCAGCGGAGATTCCGATACGCAGTATTTT. The chain recombines TRBV7-9 with TRBJ2-3; D not certain. Germline CDR1 and CDR2: SEHNR and FQNEAQ (reference sequence). Trimming stripped 8 bases from V and 6 bases from J, with 9 bases between. This CDR3 spans 11 amino acids.

This chain links TRBV10-2 with TRBJ2-7; D is perhaps TRBD1 (6 bases). The V end lost 3 bases, the J end lost 2 bases, and 11 bases lay between the germline ends. Germline values: CDR1 WSHSY, CDR2 SAAADI. The CDR3 runs 14 residues. As DNA, the CDR3 is TGCGCCAGCAGTGACCGGGACAACACCTACGAGCAGTACTTC. Residues: CASSDRDNTYEQYF.

The chain has TRBV4-1 and TRBJ1-5; TRBD1 matches 10 bases. This CDR3 is built from 16 residues. J gave up 5 bases and V 0 bases, and 4 bases lay outside the gene matches. CDR1 is MGHRA and CDR2 is YSYEKL in the germline V gene. CDR3 bases: TGCGCCAGCAGCCAAGATCGAGGGACAGGGGATCAGCCCCAGCATTTT. The encoded protein is CASSQDRGTGDQPQHF.

J is TRBJ2-1 and V is TRBV11-3, with 12 nucleotides matching TRBD2. With 0 bases clipped from V and 5 bases from J, the junction kept 5 bases outside the gene matches. This CDR3 spans 17 amino acids. Looked up from germline, CDR1 is SGHNT and CDR2 is YENEEA. CDR3 nucleotides: TGTGCCAGCAGCTTAGATCGGCTAGCGGGAGGGGACAATGAGCAGTTCTTC. Its protein is CASSLDRLAGGDNEQFF. The full variable domain, completed using reference TRBV11-3 and TRBJ2-1, is EAGVVQSPRYKIIEKKQPVAFWCNPISGHNTLYWYLQNLGQGPELLIRYENEEAVDDSQLPKDRFSAERLKGVDSTLKIQPAELGDSAVYLCASSLDRLAGGDNEQFFGPGTRLTVL.

The chain employs TRBV28 and TRBJ1-1; possibly TRBD1 for D (5 bases). The V and J ends lost 10 bases and 0 bases respectively, with 12 bases between them. Germline CDR1 is MDHEN and CDR2 is SYDVKM. CDR3 length equals 13 residues. CDR3 sequence (DNA): TGTGCCACTAGACCACAGGTGAACACTGAAGCTTTCTTT. It specifies CATRPQVNTEAFF.

CDR3 coding DNA: TGTGCCAGCAGCTTAACAGGGGGTCGGGAGCAGTACTTC. Translating gives CASSLTGGREQYF. The rearrangement joins TRBV7-3 to TRBJ2-7, with D tentatively TRBD1 (6 bases). Between the trimmed V and J ends, which lost 0 bases and 7 bases, there was a span of 10 bases. This CDR3 has 13 residues. Germline V gene data show CDR1 as SGHTA and CDR2 as FQGTGA.

Only one count was recorded for this clone. The chain joins TRBV28 to TRBJ2-1, with 12 positions matching TRBD2. The CDR3 length is 19 residues. The V and J ends lost 1 base and 8 bases, in that order; junction bases with no gene match: 15. Germline V gives CDR1 MDHEN, CDR2 SYDVKM. Here the CDR3 DNA reads TGTGCCAGCAGTTTATACCCCTTCCTAGCGGGAGGGCCTGGGTATGAGCAGTTCTTC. As protein: CASSLYPFLAGGPGYEQFF.

The CDR3, as DNA: TGTGCCAGCAGTGAATCGACAGGGTTGGGCACTGAAGCTTTCTTT. Amino acid sequence: CASSESTGLGTEAFF. The chain is built from TRBV6-1 and TRBJ1-1; 7 bases match TRBD1. This CDR3 region has 15 residues. The trim removed 2 bases at V and 4 bases at J, leaving 7 bases unmatched. Germline V gives CDR1 MNHNS, CDR2 SASEGT.

Regarding this clone: At one end the junction does not follow the germline gene, possibly because of a read error. The chain links TRBV12-3 or TRBV12-4 to TRBJ2-5, with TRBD1 as a possible D gene (10 bases). The CDR3 contains 12 residues. CDR3 sequence (DNA): TGTGCCAGCAGTCTAGCGGGACAGGGGTTTTACTTC. Its protein product is CASSLAGQGFYF.

V and J are TRBV11-3 and TRBJ2-7, with TRBD1 matching 7 bases. The V gene end was trimmed by 1 base and the J gene end by 2 bases; junction bases not matched to a gene: 5. The germline gives CDR1 SGHNT, CDR2 YENEEA. This CDR3 is 15 amino acids long. The CDR3 loop reads CASSLATGDPYEQYF. The CDR3 DNA reads TGTGCCAGCAGCTTAGCCACAGGGGACCCCTACGAGCAGTACTTC.

This clone was seen just once. This chain connects TRBV5-1 to TRBJ2-7; TRBD2 agrees at 10 bases. CDR3 length: 16 amino acids. From germline, CDR1 is SGHRS and CDR2 YFSETQ. V lost 0 bases to trimming and J lost 4 bases; unmatched junction nucleotides: 7. The CDR3 region is CASSLGLAGEGYEQYF. CDR3 in DNA: TGCGCCAGCAGCTTGGGGCTAGCGGGAGAGGGATACGAGCAGTACTTC.

The chain has TRBV19 and TRBJ1-2; TRBD1 aligns across 7 bases. This CDR3 has 14 residues. Per the germline V gene, CDR1 is LNHDA and CDR2 is SQIVND (reference sequence). Unmatched junction bases numbered 6, after V lost 5 bases and J lost 3 bases. Here the CDR3 reads CASSPETGHYGYTF. The CDR3 bases are TGTGCCAGTAGTCCAGAGACAGGGCACTATGGCTACACCTTC.

The chain is built from TRBV19 and TRBJ1-5; no definite D call. Deletions cut 5 bases from V and 7 bases from J, with 18 bases between. The CDR3 sequence is 15 residues long. CDR1 is LNHDA, CDR2 SQIVND, per germline (reference sequence). The CDR3 sequence is CASSWSGGLRQPQHF. CDR3 bases: TGTGCCAGTAGTTGGTCAGGAGGGTTACGCCAGCCCCAGCATTTT.

The gene calls are TRBV28 and TRBJ1-5; D might be TRBD1 (6 bases). The CDR3 length is 15 residues. Germline values: CDR1 MDHEN, CDR2 SYDVKM. V was clipped by 3 bases and J by 14 bases, with 23 bases between them. The CDR3 nucleotides read TGTGCCAGCAGTTTGGCTAGCCAGGGACACCGGCAGGAGCATTTT. This gives the protein CASSLASQGHRQEHF.

The V gene is TRBV12-3 or TRBV12-4, the J gene TRBJ2-5; D possibly corresponds to TRBD2 (6 bases). This CDR3 is 13 amino acids long. Trimming shortened V by 6 bases and J by 5 bases, and 13 bases separated the two germline ends. The CDR3 region is CASREGLWETQYF. CDR3 DNA sequence: TGTGCCAGCAGGGAGGGACTGTGGGAGACCCAGTACTTC.

This chain connects TRBV7-9 to TRBJ1-4; D unclear. The V gene's germline CDR1 is SEHNR and CDR2 FQNEAQ (reference sequence). This CDR3 is 15 amino acids long. Trimming pared 5 bases from V and 2 bases from J, leaving 12 bases between. The CDR3 protein is CASSPGGMTNEKLFF. CDR3 in DNA: TGTGCCAGCAGCCCCGGAGGGATGACTAATGAAAAACTGTTTTTT.